The 5 T cell receptor beta chains given below trace back to one sample, sequenced in a study of cytomegalovirus exposure and HLA in healthy donors (TCRdb year 2017). The library was obtained by the immunoSEQ multiplex PCR assay. For the multiplex PCR, a mixture combining 60 forward primers for TCR Vbeta segments and 13 reverse primers for TCR Jbeta segments was used. TCRdb stores this immuneACCESS table with in-frame sequences only. Part of the clones is absent; in the studies checked, under half of the shortfall reflects unresolved V genes, and no reason is known for the rest. In this sample the table shows about 75,000 clones, 84% of which occur a single time. The ten largest clones add up to 18% of the sample. The sample comprised PBMCs. Receptors originate from a man in his sixties or seventies in good health and CMV-seropositive.

The J gene is TRBJ1-1, the V gene TRBV28, with TRBD1 matching 9 bases. CDR3 length: 15 amino acids. The germline V gene encodes CDR1 MDHEN and CDR2 SYDVKM. The CDR3, as DNA: TGTGCGGTCTGTCGGGACAGGGTCGTGAACACTGAAGCTTTCTTT. Protein: CAVCRDRVVNTEAFF.

This clone was seen a single time. The chain is built from TRBV9 and TRBJ2-1; 11 positions agree with TRBD2. The junction had 14 bases not matched to a gene; V was cut back by 1 base and J by 5 bases. In germline, CDR1 is SGDLS, CDR2 YYNGEE. CDR3 length: 19 amino acids. The DNA for the CDR3 is TGTGCCAGCAGCGTAATGAGCGGAATAGCGGGGGGGACAAACAATGAGCAGTTCTTC. This codes for CASSVMSGIAGGTNNEQFF. The full variable domain, completed using reference TRBV9 and TRBJ2-1, is DSGVTQTPKHLITATGQRVTLRCSPRSGDLSVYWYQQSLDQGLQFLIQYYNGEERAKGNILERFSAQQFPDLHSELNLSSLELGDSALYFCASSVMSGIAGGTNNEQFFGPGTRLTVL.

The chain carries TRBV5-1 and TRBJ2-5; 7 bases are shared with TRBD1. The CDR3 loop spans 14 amino acids. V gave up 6 bases and J gave up 3 bases; unmatched junction bases: 8. The germline gives CDR1 SGHRS, CDR2 YFSETQ. The CDR3 nucleotides are TGCGCCAGCACTCCGGGACAGAGAAAAGAGACCCAGTACTTC. Translated: CASTPGQRKETQYF.

This clone was counted a single time. The rearrangement uses TRBV18 and TRBJ1-2; 7 nucleotides match TRBD1. CDR3 length: 15 amino acids. Germline lookup yields CDR1 KGHSH and CDR2 LQKENI. J gave up 4 bases and V 3 bases, and 8 bases lay outside the gene matches. The CDR3 DNA reads as TGTGCCAGCTCACCGAAGACAGGGTTTAGCTATGGCTACACCTTC. Translated, it gives CASSPKTGFSYGYTF.

A remark on this clone: Other nucleotide sequences in the sample specify the same CDR3. The chain combines TRBV6-5 with TRBJ2-3; 7 nucleotides match TRBD1. Germline V gene sequence: CDR1 MNHEY, CDR2 SVGAGI. The CDR3 loop spans 14 amino acids. V trimming: 5 bases; J trimming: 3 bases; junction bases outside the gene matches: 5. The CDR3 region has the DNA TGTGCCAGCAGTCCGCGACAGGGAACAGATACGCAGTATTTT. Protein sequence: CASSPRQGTDTQYF.